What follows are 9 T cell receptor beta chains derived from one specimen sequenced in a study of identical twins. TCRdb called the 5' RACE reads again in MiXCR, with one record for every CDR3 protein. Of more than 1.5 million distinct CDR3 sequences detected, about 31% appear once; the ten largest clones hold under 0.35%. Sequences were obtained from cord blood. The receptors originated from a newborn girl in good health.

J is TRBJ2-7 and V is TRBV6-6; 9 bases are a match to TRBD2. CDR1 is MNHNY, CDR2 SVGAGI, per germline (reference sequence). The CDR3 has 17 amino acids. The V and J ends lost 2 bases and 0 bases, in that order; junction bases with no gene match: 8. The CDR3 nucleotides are TGTGCCAGCAGTTACACCTCAAAGCGGGGGGCCTCCTACGAGCAGTACTTC. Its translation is CASSYTSKRGASYEQYF.

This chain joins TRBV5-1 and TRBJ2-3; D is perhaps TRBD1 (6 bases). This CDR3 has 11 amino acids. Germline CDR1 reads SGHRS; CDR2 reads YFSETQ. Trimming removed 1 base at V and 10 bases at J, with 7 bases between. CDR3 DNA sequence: TGCGCCAGCAGCTTGACAGGGTCGCAGTATTTT. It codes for CASSLTGSQYF.

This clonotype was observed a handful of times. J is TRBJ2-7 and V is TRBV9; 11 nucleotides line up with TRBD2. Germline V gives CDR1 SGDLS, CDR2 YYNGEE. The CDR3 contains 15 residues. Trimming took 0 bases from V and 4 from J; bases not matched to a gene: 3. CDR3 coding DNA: TGTGCCAGCAGCGTAGGCGCTAGCGGGAGGTACGAGCAGTACTTC. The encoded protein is CASSVGASGRYEQYF.

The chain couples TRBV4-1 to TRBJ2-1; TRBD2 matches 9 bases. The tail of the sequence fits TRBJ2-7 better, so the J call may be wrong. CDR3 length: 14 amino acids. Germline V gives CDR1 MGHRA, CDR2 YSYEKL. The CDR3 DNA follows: TGCGCCAGCAGCCATGTGGGACTAGCCAATGAGCAGTACTTC. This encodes CASSHVGLANEQYF.

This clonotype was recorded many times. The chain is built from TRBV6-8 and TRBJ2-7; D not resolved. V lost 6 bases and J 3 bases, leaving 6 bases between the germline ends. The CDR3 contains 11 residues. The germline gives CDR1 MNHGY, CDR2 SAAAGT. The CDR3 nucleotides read TGTGCCAGCAGAGGAGTCTACGAGCAGTACTTC. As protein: CASRGVYEQYF.

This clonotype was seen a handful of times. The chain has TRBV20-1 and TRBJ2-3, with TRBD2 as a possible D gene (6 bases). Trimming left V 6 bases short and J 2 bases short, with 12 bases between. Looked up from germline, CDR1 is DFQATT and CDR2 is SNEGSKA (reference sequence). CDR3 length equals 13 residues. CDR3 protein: CSAASAPTDTQYF. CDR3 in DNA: TGCAGTGCCGCTAGCGCCCCCACAGATACGCAGTATTTT.

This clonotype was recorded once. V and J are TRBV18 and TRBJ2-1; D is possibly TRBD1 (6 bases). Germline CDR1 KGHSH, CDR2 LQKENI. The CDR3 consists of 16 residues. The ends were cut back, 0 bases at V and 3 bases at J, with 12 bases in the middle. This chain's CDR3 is CASSPPLQGFYNEQFF. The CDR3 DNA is TGTGCCAGCTCACCACCCCTACAGGGCTTCTACAATGAGCAGTTCTTC. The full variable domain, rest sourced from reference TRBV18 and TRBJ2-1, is NAGVMQNPRHLVRRRGQEARLRCSPMKGHSHVYWYRQLPEEGLKFMVYLQKENIIDESGMPKERFSAEFPKEGPSILRIQQVVRGDSAAYFCASSPPLQGFYNEQFFGPGTRLTVL.

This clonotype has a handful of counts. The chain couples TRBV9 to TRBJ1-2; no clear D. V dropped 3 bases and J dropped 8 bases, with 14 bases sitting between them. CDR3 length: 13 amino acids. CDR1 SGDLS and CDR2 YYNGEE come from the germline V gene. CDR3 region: CASSETFVGGYTF. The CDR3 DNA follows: TGTGCCAGCAGCGAGACTTTCGTGGGGGGCTACACCTTC.

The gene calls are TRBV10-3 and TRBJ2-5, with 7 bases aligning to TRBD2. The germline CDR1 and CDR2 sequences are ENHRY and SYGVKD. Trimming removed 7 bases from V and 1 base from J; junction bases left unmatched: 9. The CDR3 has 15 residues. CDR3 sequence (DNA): TGTGCCATCAAAACCGCCGGGACTATCCAAGAGACCCAGTACTTC. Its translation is CAIKTAGTIQETQYF.